A selection of T cell receptor beta chains follows, all from one sample in a study of shared clonotypes between healthy human individuals. Profiled with immunoSEQ multiplex PCR; TCRdb holds only in-frame clones, not every one. The sample shows roughly 660,000 clones, 80% to 95% of them seen only once. Sequencing was carried out using memory CD8+ T cells from PBMCs. Receptors were obtained from a man between 18 and 35 years old in good health. Some clones in this sample may be carry-over from other donors' samples. Both conserved end residues are part of each CDR3. D genes are given only for firm matches. The listing skips clone size in some rows; elsewhere it reads once, few, many or a size class.

d_gene,abundance,v_gene,j_gene,CDR3aa,CDR3nt
TRBD1,NA,TRBV7-6,TRBJ2-7,CASSYRDRGYEQYF,TGTGCCAGCAGCTACCGGGACAGGGGCTACGAGCAGTACTTC
NA,NA,TRBV5-1,TRBJ2-6,CASVPGLRTGANVLTF,TGCGCCAGCGTTCCCGGGCTACGAACTGGGGCCAACGTCCTGACTTTC
TRBD1,NA,TRBV2,TRBJ1-2,CASTLLLKTGKNGYTF,TGTGCCAGCACACTCTTACTTAAGACAGGGAAGAATGGCTACACCTTC
TRBD2,NA,TRBV4-3,TRBJ2-1,CASSQALAGGSNEQFF,TGCGCCAGCAGCCAAGCACTAGCGGGAGGGTCGAATGAGCAGTTCTTC
TRBD1,NA,TRBV4-1,TRBJ2-3,CASSQRDSSLSSTDTQYF,TGCGCCAGCAGCCAAAGGGACAGTTCGCTTTCTAGCACAGATACGCAGTATTTT
NA,NA,TRBV28,TRBJ2-7,CASSRTSYEQYF,TGTGCCAGCAGCCGGACAAGCTACGAGCAGTACTTC
NA,NA,TRBV7-3,TRBJ2-5,CASSLTPGGEETQYF,TGTGCCAGCAGCTTAACGCCCGGGGGCGAAGAGACCCAGTACTTC
NA,NA,TRBV2,TRBJ2-3,CASSVEKGTDTQYF,TGTGCCAGCAGTGTCGAGAAGGGCACAGATACGCAGTATTTT
NA,NA,TRBV29-1,TRBJ2-7,CSVESGSTYEQYF,TGCAGCGTTGAATCCGGGTCCACCTACGAGCAGTACTTC
TRBD2,NA,TRBV2,TRBJ2-7,CASSVPQRFGSGTYEQYF,TGTGCCAGCAGTGTACCCCAAAGGTTCGGTAGCGGGACCTACGAGCAGTACTTC
NA,NA,TRBV7-9,TRBJ2-5,CASSHGTLQETQYF,TGTGCCAGCAGCCATGGGACACTTCAAGAGACCCAGTACTTC
NA,NA,TRBV5-6,TRBJ1-4,CASSISLEKLFF,TGTGCCAGCAGCATATCGCTTGAAAAACTGTTTTTT
NA,NA,TRBV6-1,TRBJ1-2,CAGTGDYGYTF,TGTGCCGGAACAGGCGACTATGGCTACACCTTC
NA,NA,TRBV27,TRBJ1-1,CASSLFSNTEAFF,TGTGCCAGCAGTTTATTCTCTAACACTGAAGCTTTCTTT
NA,NA,TRBV11-2,TRBJ1-6,CASSLEMDSPLHF,TGTGCCAGCAGCTTAGAGATGGATTCACCCCTCCACTTT
TRBD1,NA,TRBV5-1,TRBJ2-7,CASSLPDPPLDRSYEQYF,TGCGCCAGCAGCTTGCCAGACCCCCCTCTGGACAGGAGCTACGAGCAGTACTTC
NA,NA,TRBV25-1,TRBJ2-7,CASSEPAVYEQYF,TGTGCCAGCAGTGAACCTGCGGTATACGAGCAGTACTTC
TRBD1,NA,TRBV27,TRBJ2-7,CASSSGTAEESYEQYF,TGTGCCAGCAGTTCCGGGACAGCGGAGGAGAGCTACGAGCAGTACTTC
TRBD2,NA,TRBV11-2,TRBJ2-1,CASSLGLAFPSGEQFF,TGTGCCAGCAGCTTAGGACTAGCGTTTCCCAGCGGTGAGCAGTTCTTC
NA,few,TRBV18,TRBJ1-5,CASSQGVGDQPQHF,TGTGCCAGCTCACAAGGGGTTGGGGATCAGCCCCAGCATTTT
NA,NA,TRBV29-1,TRBJ2-1,CSVGGTDLQWEQFF,TGCAGCGTCGGGGGGACAGATCTACAATGGGAGCAGTTCTTC
NA,NA,TRBV5-4,TRBJ1-1,CASGRRAGNTEAFF,TGTGCCAGCGGGAGACGGGCTGGGAACACTGAAGCTTTCTTT
NA,NA,TRBV29-1,TRBJ1-1,CSVDGRNTEAFF,TGCAGCGTTGATGGGAGGAACACTGAGGCTTTCTTT
TRBD1,once,TRBV28,TRBJ1-2,CASSLKTGTVYGYTF,TGTGCCAGCAGTCTGAAGACCGGGACAGTCTATGGCTACACCTTC
TRBD1,NA,TRBV15,TRBJ2-7,CATSRDLTGTTYEQYF,TGTGCCACCAGCAGAGATCTGACAGGGACAACCTACGAGCAGTACTTC
NA,many,TRBV28,TRBJ2-5,CASSYPYQETQYF,TGTGCCAGCAGCTACCCGTACCAAGAGACCCAGTACTTC
NA,NA,TRBV28,TRBJ2-1,CASTSGRVGNEQFF,TGTGCCAGCACTTCAGGGCGAGTAGGGAATGAGCAGTTCTTC
NA,NA,TRBV4-2,TRBJ1-2,CASSQDVREALWLGYTF,TGTGCCAGCAGCCAAGATGTGAGAGAGGCCCTATGGCTGGGCTACACCTTC
NA,NA,TRBV7-9,TRBJ1-4,CASSPTLTNEKLFF,TGTGCCAGCAGCCCGACCTTAACTAATGAAAAACTGTTTTTT
NA,NA,TRBV27,TRBJ1-1,CASTPFRGREAFF,TGTGCCAGCACCCCCTTCCGGGGGCGTGAAGCTTTCTTT
NA,NA,TRBV27,TRBJ2-7,CASREEGGSLAYEQYF,TGTGCCAGCAGAGAGGAGGGGGGGAGCCTAGCATACGAGCAGTACTTC
NA,NA,TRBV14,TRBJ2-1,CASSQGWGEQFF,TGTGCCAGCAGCCAAGGATGGGGTGAGCAGTTCTTC